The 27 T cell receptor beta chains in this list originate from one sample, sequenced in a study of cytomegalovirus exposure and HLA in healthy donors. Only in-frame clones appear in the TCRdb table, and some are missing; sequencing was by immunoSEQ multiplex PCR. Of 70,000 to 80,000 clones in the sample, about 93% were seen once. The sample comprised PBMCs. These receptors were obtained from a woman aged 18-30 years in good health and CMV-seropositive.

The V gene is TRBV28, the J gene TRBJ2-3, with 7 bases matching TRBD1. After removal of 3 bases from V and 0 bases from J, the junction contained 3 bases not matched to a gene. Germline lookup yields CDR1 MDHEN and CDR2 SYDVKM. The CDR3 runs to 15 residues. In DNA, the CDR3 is TGTGCCAGCAGTTTGGGGACAGTTAGCACAGATACGCAGTATTTT. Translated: CASSLGTVSTDTQYF.

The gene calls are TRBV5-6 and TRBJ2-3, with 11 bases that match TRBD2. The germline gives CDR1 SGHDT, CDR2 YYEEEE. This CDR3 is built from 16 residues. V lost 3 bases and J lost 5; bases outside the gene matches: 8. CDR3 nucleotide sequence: TGTGCCAGCAGCTCGATGACTAGCGGGAAGGTAGATACGCAGTATTTT. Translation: CASSSMTSGKVDTQYF. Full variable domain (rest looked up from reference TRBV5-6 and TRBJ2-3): DAGVTQSPTHLIKTRGQQVTLRCSPKSGHDTVSWYQQALGQGPQFIFQYYEEEERQRGNFPDRFSGHQFPNYSSELNVNALLLGDSALYLCASSSMTSGKVDTQYFGPGTRLTVL.

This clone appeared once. The CDR3 region is CSARQTGELFF. The CDR3 nucleotides are TGCAGTGCTAGACAAACCGGGGAGCTGTTTTTT. The V and J genes are TRBV20-1 and TRBJ2-2; D gene uncertain. Trimming took off 2 bases at V and 5 bases at J, with 3 bases between the two ends. CDR1 and CDR2 from the germline V gene are DFQATT and SNEGSKA (reference sequence). The CDR3 sequence is 11 residues long.

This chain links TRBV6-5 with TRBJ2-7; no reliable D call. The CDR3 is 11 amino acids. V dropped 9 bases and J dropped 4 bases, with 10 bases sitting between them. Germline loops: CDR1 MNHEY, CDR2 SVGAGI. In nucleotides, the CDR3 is TGTGCCAGTTTAGATCATTACGAGCAGTACTTC. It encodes CASLDHYEQYF.

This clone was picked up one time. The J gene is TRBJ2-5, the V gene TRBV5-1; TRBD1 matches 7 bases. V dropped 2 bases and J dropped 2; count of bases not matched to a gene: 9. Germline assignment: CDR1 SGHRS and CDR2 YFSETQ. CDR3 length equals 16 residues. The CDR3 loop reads CASSFLSRQGQETQYF. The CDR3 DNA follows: TGCGCCAGCAGCTTTTTATCCCGACAGGGACAAGAGACCCAGTACTTC.

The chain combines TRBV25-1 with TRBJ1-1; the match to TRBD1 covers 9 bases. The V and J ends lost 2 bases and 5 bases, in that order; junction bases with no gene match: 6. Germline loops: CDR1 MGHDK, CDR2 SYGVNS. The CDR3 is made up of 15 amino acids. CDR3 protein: CASSESTGGMTEAFF. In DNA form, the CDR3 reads TGTGCCAGCAGTGAAAGTACAGGGGGCATGACTGAAGCTTTCTTT.

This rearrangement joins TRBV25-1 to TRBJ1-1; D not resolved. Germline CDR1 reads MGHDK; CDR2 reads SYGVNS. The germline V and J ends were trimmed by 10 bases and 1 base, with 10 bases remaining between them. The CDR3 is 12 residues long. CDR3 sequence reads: CATSGKNTEAFF. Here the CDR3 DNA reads TGTGCCACCTCAGGAAAGAACACTGAAGCTTTCTTT.

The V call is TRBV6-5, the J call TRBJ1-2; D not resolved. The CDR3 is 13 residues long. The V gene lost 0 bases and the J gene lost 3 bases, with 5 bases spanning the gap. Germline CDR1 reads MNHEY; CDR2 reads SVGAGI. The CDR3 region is CASSYSVDYGYTF. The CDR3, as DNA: TGTGCCAGCAGTTACTCCGTAGACTATGGCTACACCTTC.

The CDR3 sequence is CASSIGAGGLRETQYF. The CDR3 coding sequence is TGCGCCAGCAGCATTGGGGCGGGGGGCCTCCGAGAGACCCAGTACTTC. This chain joins TRBV5-1 and TRBJ2-5; TRBD2 matches 8 bases. The germline V gene encodes CDR1 SGHRS and CDR2 YFSETQ. The CDR3 sequence is 16 residues long. V dropped 4 bases and J dropped 4; count of bases not matched to a gene: 12.

The DNA for the CDR3 is TGTGCCAGCAGAAGCGGGACAGGATTTTACGAGCAGTACTTC. Translating it yields CASRSGTGFYEQYF. V is TRBV11-2 and J is TRBJ2-7, with a weak D call TRBD1 (8 bases). Trimming pared 6 bases from V and 4 bases from J, leaving 16 bases between. The CDR3 contains 14 residues. The germline V gene encodes CDR1 SGHAT and CDR2 FQNNGV.

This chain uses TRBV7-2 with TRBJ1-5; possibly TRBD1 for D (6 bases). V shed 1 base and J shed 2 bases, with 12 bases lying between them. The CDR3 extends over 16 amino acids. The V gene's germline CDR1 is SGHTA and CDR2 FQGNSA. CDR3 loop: CASSLGRGRRNQPQHF. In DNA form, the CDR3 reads TGTGCCAGCAGCTTAGGCAGGGGTCGGCGCAATCAGCCCCAGCATTTT. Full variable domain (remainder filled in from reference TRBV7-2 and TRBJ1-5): GAGVSQSPSNKVTEKGKDVELRCDPISGHTALYWYRQSLGQGLEFLIYFQGNSAPDKSGLPSDRFSAERTGGSVSTLTIQRTQQEDSAVYLCASSLGRGRRNQPQHFGDGTRLSIL.

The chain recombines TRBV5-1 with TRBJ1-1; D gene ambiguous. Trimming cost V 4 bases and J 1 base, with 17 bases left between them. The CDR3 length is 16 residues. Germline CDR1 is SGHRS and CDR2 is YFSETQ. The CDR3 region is CASSTGKAGWNTEAFF. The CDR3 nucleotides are TGCGCCAGCAGCACCGGGAAGGCGGGGTGGAACACTGAAGCTTTCTTT. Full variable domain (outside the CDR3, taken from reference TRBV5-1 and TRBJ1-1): KAGVTQTPRYLIKTRGQQVTLSCSPISGHRSVSWYQQTPGQGLQFLFEYFSETQRNKGNFPGRFSGRQFSNSRSEMNVSTLELGDSALYLCASSTGKAGWNTEAFFGQGTRLTVV.

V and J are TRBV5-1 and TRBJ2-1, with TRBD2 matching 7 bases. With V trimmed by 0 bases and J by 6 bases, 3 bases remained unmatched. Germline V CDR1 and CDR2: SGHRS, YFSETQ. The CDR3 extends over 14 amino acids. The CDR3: CASSLAAGVNEQFF. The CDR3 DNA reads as TGCGCCAGCAGCTTGGCTGCGGGGGTCAATGAGCAGTTCTTC.

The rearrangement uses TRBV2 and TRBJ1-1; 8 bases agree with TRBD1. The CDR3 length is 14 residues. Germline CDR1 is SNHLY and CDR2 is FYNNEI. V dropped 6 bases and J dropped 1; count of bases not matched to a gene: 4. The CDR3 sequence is CASRADRGNTEAFF. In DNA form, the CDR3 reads TGTGCCAGCAGGGCAGACAGGGGGAACACTGAAGCTTTCTTT. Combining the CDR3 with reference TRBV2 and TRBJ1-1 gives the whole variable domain EPEVTQTPSHQVTQMGQEVILRCVPISNHLYFYWYRQILGQKVEFLVSFYNNEISEKSEIFDDQFSVERPDGSNFTLKIRSTKLEDSAMYFCASRADRGNTEAFFGQGTRLTVV.

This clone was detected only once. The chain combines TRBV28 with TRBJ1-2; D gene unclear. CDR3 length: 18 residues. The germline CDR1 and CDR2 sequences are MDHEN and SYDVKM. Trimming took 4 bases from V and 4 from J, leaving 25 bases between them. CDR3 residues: CASSSAGRRVTSGYGYTF. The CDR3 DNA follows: TGTGCCAGCAGTTCGGCGGGCCGCAGAGTAACTAGTGGCTATGGCTACACCTTC.

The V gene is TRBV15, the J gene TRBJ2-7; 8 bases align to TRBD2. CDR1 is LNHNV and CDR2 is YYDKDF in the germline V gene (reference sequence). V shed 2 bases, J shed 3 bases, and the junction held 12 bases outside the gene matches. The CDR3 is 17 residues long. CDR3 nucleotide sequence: TGTGCCACCAGCAGAACCACTCGGGGGGGCGCAGGCTACGAGCAGTACTTC. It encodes CATSRTTRGGAGYEQYF.

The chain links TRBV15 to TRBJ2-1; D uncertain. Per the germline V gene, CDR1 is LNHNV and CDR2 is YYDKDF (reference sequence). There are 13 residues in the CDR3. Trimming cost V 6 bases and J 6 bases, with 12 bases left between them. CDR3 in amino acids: CATSESLFNEQFF. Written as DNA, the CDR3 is TGTGCCACCAGTGAGTCCTTGTTCAATGAGCAGTTCTTC.

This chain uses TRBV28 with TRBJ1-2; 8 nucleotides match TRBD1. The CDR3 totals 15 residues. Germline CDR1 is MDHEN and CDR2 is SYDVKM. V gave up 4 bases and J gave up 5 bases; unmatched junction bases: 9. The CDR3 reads CASSYPDRGRYGYTF. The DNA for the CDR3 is TGTGCCAGCAGTTACCCCGACAGGGGAAGGTATGGCTACACCTTC.

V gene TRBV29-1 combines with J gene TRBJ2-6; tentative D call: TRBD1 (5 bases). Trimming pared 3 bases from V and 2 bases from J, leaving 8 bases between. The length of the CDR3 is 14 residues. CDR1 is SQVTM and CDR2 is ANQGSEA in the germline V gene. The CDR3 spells CSVEVGAGANVLTF. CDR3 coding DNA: TGCAGCGTTGAGGTAGGGGCTGGGGCCAACGTCCTGACTTTC. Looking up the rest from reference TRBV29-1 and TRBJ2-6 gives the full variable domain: SAVISQKPSRDICQRGTSLTIQCQVDSQVTMMFWYRQQPGQSLTLIATANQGSEATYESGFVIDKFPISRPNLTFSTLTVSNMSPEDSSIYLCSVEVGAGANVLTFGAGSRLTVL.

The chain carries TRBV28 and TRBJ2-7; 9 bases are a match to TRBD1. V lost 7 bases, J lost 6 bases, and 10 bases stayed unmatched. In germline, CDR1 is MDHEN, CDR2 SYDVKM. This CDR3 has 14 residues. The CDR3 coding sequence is TGTGCCAGCACCTATTCGGGGACAGGGTCCGAGCAGTACTTC. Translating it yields CASTYSGTGSEQYF.

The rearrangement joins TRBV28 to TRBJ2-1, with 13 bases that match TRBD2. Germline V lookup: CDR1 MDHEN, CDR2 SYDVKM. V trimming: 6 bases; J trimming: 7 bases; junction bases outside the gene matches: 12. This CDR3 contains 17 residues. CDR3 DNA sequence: TGTGCCAGCAGGCGACCCGGGACTAGCGGGACCGGAAATGAGCAGTTCTTC. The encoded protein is CASRRPGTSGTGNEQFF.

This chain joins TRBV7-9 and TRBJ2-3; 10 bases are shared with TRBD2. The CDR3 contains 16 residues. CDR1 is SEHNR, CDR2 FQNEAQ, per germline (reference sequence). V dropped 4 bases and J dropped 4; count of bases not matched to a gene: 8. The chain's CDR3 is CASSSRLAGAADTQYF. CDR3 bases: TGTGCCAGCAGCTCCCGGCTAGCGGGGGCGGCAGATACGCAGTATTTT.

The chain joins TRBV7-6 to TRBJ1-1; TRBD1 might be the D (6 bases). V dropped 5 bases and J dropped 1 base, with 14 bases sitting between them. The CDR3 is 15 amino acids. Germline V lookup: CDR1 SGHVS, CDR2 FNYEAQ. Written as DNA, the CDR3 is TGTGCCAGCAGCCCCCGAGGGGGGGAGAACACTGAAGCTTTCTTT. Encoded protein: CASSPRGGENTEAFF.

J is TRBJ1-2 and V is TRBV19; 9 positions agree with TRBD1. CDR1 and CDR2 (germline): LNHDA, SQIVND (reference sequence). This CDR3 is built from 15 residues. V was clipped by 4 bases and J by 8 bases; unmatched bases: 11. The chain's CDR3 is CASSRTGASSGGYTF. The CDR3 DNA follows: TGTGCCAGTAGTAGGACAGGGGCGAGTTCAGGAGGCTACACCTTC.

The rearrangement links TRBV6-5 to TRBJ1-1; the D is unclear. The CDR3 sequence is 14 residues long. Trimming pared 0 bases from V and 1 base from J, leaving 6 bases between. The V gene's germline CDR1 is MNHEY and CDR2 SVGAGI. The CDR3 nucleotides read TGTGCCAGCAGTTACTCTACAGAGAACACTGAAGCTTTCTTT. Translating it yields CASSYSTENTEAFF.

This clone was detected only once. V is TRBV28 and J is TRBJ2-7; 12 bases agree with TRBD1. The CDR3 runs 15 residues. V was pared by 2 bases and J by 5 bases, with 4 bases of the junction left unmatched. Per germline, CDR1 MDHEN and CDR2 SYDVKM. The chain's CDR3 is CASSLGGQGADEQYF. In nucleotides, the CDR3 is TGTGCCAGCAGTTTAGGGGGACAGGGGGCTGACGAGCAGTACTTC.

The CDR3 reads CASRADRGRTGELFF. CDR3 bases: TGTGCCAGCAGAGCGGACAGGGGGCGTACCGGGGAGCTGTTTTTT. V is TRBV6-5 and J is TRBJ2-2, with 11 bases identical to TRBD1. V gave up 6 bases and J gave up 5 bases; unmatched junction bases: 5. This CDR3 contains 15 residues. CDR1 is MNHEY, CDR2 SVGAGI, per germline.